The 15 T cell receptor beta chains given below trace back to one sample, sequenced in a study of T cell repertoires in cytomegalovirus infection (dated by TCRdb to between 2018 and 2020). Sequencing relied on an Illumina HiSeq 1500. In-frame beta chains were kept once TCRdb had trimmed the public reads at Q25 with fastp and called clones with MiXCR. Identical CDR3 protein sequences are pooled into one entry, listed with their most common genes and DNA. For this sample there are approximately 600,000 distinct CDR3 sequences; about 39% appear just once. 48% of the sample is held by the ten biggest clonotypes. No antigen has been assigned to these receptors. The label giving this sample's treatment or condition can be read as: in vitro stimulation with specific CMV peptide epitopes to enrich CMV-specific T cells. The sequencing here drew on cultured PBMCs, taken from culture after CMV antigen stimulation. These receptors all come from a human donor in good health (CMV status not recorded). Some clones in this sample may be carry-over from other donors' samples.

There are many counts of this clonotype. CDR3 nucleotide sequence: TGTGCCAGCAGCTTAGAAGGGCTGGGGGCAGGTCAGCCCCAGCATTTT. Residues: CASSLEGLGAGQPQHF. The chain recombines TRBV7-2 with TRBJ1-5; D is perhaps TRBD1 (6 bases). The germline V gene has CDR1 SGHTA and CDR2 FQGNSA. Trimming stripped 1 base from V and 6 bases from J, with 16 bases between. The CDR3 length is 16 residues.

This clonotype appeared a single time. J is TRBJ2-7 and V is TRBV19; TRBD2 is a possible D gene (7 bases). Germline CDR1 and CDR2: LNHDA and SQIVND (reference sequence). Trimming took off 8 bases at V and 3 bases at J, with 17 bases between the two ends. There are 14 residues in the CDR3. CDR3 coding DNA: TGTGCCAGTTCAAGGGGGGGAATGGGCTACGAGCAGTACTTC. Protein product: CASSRGGMGYEQYF.

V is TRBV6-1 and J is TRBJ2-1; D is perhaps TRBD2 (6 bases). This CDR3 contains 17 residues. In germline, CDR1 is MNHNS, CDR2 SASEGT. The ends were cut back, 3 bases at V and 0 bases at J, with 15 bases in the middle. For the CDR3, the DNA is TGTGCCAGCAGTGACCCCGGGACTGGAAGCTCCTACAATGAGCAGTTCTTC. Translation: CASSDPGTGSSYNEQFF.

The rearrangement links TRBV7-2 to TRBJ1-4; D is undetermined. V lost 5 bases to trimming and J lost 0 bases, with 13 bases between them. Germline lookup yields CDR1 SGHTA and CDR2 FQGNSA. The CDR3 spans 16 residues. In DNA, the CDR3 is TGTGCCAGCAGCCGCTGGGCCTCTGCAACTAATGAAAAACTGTTTTTT. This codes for CASSRWASATNEKLFF.

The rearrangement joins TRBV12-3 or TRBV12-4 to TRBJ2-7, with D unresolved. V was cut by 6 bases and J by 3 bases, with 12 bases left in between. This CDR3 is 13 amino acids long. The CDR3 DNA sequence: TGTGCCAGCAGGCTAGGACGCGACTACGAGCAGTACTTC. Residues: CASRLGRDYEQYF.

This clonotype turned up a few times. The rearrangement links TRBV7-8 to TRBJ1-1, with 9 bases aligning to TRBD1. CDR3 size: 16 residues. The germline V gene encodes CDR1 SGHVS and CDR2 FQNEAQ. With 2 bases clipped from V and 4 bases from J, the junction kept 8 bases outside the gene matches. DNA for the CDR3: TGTGCCAGCAGCTTAATGGGGGACAGGGTGGGCACTGAAGCTTTCTTT. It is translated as CASSLMGDRVGTEAFF.

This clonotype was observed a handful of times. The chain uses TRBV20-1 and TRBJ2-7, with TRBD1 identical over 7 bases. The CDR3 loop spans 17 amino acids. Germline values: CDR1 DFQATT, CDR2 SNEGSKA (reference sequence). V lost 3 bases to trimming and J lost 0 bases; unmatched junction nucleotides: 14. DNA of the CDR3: TGCAGTGCTAGTGACGTTGCCCCCGACAGGGTCTCCTACGAGCAGTACTTC. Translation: CSASDVAPDRVSYEQYF.

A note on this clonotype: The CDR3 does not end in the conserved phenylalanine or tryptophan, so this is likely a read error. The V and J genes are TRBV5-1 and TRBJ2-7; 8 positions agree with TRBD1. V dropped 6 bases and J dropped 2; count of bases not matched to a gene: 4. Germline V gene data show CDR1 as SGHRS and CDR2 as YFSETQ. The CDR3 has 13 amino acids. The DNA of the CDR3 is TGCGCCAGCAATGGACAGGGACCCTACGAGCAGTACCTC. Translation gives CASNGQGPYEQYL.

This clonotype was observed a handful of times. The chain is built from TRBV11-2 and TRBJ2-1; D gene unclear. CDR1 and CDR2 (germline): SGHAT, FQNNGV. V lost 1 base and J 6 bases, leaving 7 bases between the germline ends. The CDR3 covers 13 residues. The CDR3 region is CASSLGPRNEQFF. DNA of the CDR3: TGTGCCAGCAGCTTAGGTCCCCGCAATGAGCAGTTCTTC.

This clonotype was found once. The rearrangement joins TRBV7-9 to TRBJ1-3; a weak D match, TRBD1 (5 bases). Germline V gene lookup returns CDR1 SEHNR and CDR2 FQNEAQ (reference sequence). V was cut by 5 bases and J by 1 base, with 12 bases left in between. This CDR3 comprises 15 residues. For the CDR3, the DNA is TGTGCCAGCAGCGTCTGGGGGGGTTCTGGAAACACCATATATTTT. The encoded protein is CASSVWGGSGNTIYF.

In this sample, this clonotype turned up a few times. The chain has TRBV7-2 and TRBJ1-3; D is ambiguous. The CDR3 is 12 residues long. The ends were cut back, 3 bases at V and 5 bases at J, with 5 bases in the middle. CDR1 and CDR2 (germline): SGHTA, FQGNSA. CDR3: CASSFVRNTIYF. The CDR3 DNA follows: TGTGCCAGCAGCTTCGTGAGAAACACCATATATTTT. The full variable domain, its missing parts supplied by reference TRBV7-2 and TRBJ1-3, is GAGVSQSPSNKVTEKGKDVELRCDPISGHTALYWYRQSLGQGLEFLIYFQGNSAPDKSGLPSDRFSAERTGGSVSTLTIQRTQQEDSAVYLCASSFVRNTIYFGEGSWLTVV.

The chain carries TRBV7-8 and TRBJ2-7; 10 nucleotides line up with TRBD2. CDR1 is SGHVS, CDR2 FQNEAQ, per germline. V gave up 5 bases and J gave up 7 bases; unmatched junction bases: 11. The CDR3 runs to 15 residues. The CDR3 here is CASSPTGAGGREQYF. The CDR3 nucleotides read TGTGCCAGCAGCCCCACGGGAGCGGGAGGGCGGGAGCAGTACTTC. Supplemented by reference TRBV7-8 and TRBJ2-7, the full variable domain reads GAGVSQSPRYKVAKRGQDVALRCDPISGHVSLFWYQQALGQGPEFLTYFQNEAQLDKSGLPSDRFFAERPEGSVSTLKIQRTQQEDSAVYLCASSPTGAGGREQYFGPGTRLTVT.

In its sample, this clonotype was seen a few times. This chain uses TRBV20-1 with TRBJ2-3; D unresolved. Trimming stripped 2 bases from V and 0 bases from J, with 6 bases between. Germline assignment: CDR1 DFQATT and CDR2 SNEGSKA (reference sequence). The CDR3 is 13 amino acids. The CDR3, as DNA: TGCAGTGCTAGACAGACTAGCACAGATACGCAGTATTTT. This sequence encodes CSARQTSTDTQYF.

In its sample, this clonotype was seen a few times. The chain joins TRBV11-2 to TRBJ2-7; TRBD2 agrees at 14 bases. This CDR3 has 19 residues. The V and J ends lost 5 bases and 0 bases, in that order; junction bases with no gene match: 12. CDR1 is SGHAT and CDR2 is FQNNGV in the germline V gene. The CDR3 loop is CASSHPRLAGGMSSYEQYF. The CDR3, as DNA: TGTGCCAGCAGCCACCCACGACTAGCGGGAGGGATGAGCTCCTACGAGCAGTACTTC.

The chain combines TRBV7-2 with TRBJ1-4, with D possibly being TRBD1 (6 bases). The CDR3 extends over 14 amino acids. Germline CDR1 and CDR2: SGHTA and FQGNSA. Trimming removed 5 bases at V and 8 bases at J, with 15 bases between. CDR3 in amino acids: CASSPTAGVEKLFF. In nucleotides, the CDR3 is TGTGCCAGCAGCCCTACGGCAGGGGTGGAAAAACTGTTTTTT.